The following is a T cell receptor beta chain sequence with its context. The data are from a study of control samples from healthy donors and cancer patients. Between the trimmed V and J ends, which lost 5 bases and 1 base, there was a span of 11 bases. CDR3 length equals 14 residues. Germline-derived CDR1 and CDR2 are MNHEY and SMNVEV (reference sequence). Profiling relied on immunoSEQ multiplex PCR, and the TCRdb table lists in-frame clones only, not all of them. The table includes 95,000 to 150,000 clones, about 83% detected once. This clonotype was sampled from a man between 25 and 39 years old in good health. Sequences were obtained from blood. The chain joins TRBV27 to TRBJ1-1; D is perhaps TRBD1 (5 bases). The CDR3 is CASSTPTGNTEAFF. DNA for the CDR3: TGTGCCAGCAGTACTCCTACAGGGAACACTGAAGCTTTCTTT.